This is a list of T cell receptor beta chains from one sample in a study of T cells after yellow fever vaccination. TCRdb ran MiXCR on the 5' RACE reads and lists one entry per CDR3 protein. The table records approximately 450,000 distinct CDR3 sequences, roughly a sixth of them present only once. This specimen was PBMCs, taken before the yellow fever booster vaccination. The source is a young man who received the YFV17D yellow fever vaccine. Both conserved end residues are part of each CDR3. A D gene is named only where the DNA matches it firmly. Clone size is not always given. Where it is, it says once, few, many or a class for expanded clones.

abundance	j_gene	d_gene	v_gene	CDR3aa	CDR3nt
-	TRBJ2-2	-	TRBV4-3	CASSQEIMGAGNTGELFF	TGCGCCAGCAGCCAAGAGATTATGGGGGCAGGGAACACCGGGGAGCTGTTTTTT
few	TRBJ1-1	-	TRBV7-2	CASSLTELNTEAFF	TGTGCCAGCAGCTTAACGGAATTGAACACTGAAGCTTTCTTT
-	TRBJ1-2	-	TRBV29-1	CSVGYRLNYGYTF	TGCAGCGTTGGGTACAGGCTCAACTATGGCTACACCTTC
-	TRBJ1-2	TRBD1	TRBV25-1	CASREGATPLFGYTF	TGTGCCAGCAGGGAGGGGGCTACCCCTCTTTTTGGCTACACCTTC
-	TRBJ2-7	TRBD2	TRBV4-3	CASSQSPGLAGEQYF	TGCGCCAGCAGCCAATCGCCGGGACTAGCTGGGGAGCAGTACTTC
-	TRBJ1-1	-	TRBV2	CASKGGRMNTEAFF	TGTGCCAGCAAGGGGGGCAGAATGAACACTGAAGCTTTCTTT
few	TRBJ2-2	TRBD1	TRBV15	CATSRDETGANTGELFF	TGTGCCACCAGCAGAGACGAGACAGGGGCCAACACCGGGGAGCTGTTTTTT
-	TRBJ2-1	-	TRBV7-9	CASSLGAGIEQFF	TGTGCCAGCAGCTTAGGGGCAGGTATTGAGCAGTTCTTC
-	TRBJ1-5	-	TRBV7-2	CASSFQFNQPQHF	TGTGCCAGCAGCTTCCAGTTCAATCAGCCCCAGCATTTT
-	TRBJ2-7	TRBD2	TRBV7-2	CASSATSGLYEQYF	TGTGCCAGCAGCGCGACTAGCGGGTTATACGAGCAGTACTTC
-	TRBJ1-4	-	TRBV20-1	CSADSNNEKLFF	TGCAGTGCTGACAGCAATAATGAAAAACTGTTTTTT
-	TRBJ2-7	-	TRBV6-5	CASRGPWGGFTEQYF	TGTGCCAGCAGGGGACCGTGGGGGGGCTTTACCGAGCAGTACTTC
-	TRBJ2-7	TRBD1	TRBV6-6	CASRTRDREEEQYF	TGTGCCAGCAGAACCCGGGACAGGGAAGAGGAGCAGTACTTC
-	TRBJ2-5	-	TRBV6-5	CASTPSRVAETQYF	TGTGCCAGCACCCCGTCCCGGGTTGCGGAGACCCAGTACTTC
few	TRBJ1-5	-	TRBV7-2	CASTPTPYQPQHF	TGTGCCAGCACTCCGACCCCATATCAGCCCCAGCATTTT
many	TRBJ2-1	-	TRBV9	CASSVVTGSTYNEQFF	TGTGCCAGCAGCGTAGTTACAGGGTCGACCTACAATGAGCAGTTCTTC
-	TRBJ2-1	-	TRBV6-6	CASSYGESGEQFF	TGTGCCAGCAGTTACGGGGAAAGTGGTGAGCAGTTCTTC
-	TRBJ2-6	-	TRBV28	CASNYPSSGANVLTF	TGTGCCAGCAACTACCCCAGCTCTGGGGCCAACGTCCTGACTTTC
many	TRBJ2-4	TRBD1	TRBV12-3/TRBV12-4	CASSLQGENIQYF	TGTGCCAGCAGTTTACAGGGGGAAAACATTCAGTACTTC
many	TRBJ2-7	TRBD1	TRBV12-3/TRBV12-4	CASRGTGVGEQYF	TGTGCCAGCAGGGGGACAGGGGTTGGCGAGCAGTACTTC
few	TRBJ1-2	-	TRBV7-9	CASSFPVYGYTF	TGTGCCAGCAGCTTCCCAGTCTATGGCTACACCTTC
few	TRBJ1-1	TRBD1	TRBV12-3/TRBV12-4	CASSWDRGNAEAFF	TGTGCCAGCAGTTGGGACAGGGGAAACGCTGAAGCTTTCTTT
-	TRBJ1-1	-	TRBV5-1	CASSGDANTEAFF	TGCGCCAGCAGCGGAGATGCAAACACTGAAGCTTTCTTT
-	TRBJ1-1	-	TRBV30	CAWSVLLNTEAFF	TGTGCCTGGAGTGTACTGCTGAACACTGAAGCTTTCTTT
-	TRBJ2-1	TRBD1	TRBV12-3/TRBV12-4	CASSLATRGLRDNEQFF	TGTGCCAGCAGTTTAGCGACCAGGGGGCTAAGGGACAATGAGCAGTTCTTC
many	TRBJ2-1	-	TRBV6-6	CASSYLGNEQFF	TGTGCCAGCAGTTACCTGGGCAATGAGCAGTTCTTC
few	TRBJ2-3	-	TRBV10-3	CAISESAVSDTQYF	TGTGCCATCAGTGAGTCGGCAGTCTCCGATACGCAGTATTTT
-	TRBJ2-2	-	TRBV20-1	CSAKGEGIDTGELFF	TGCAGTGCTAAGGGTGAGGGTATTGACACCGGGGAGCTGTTTTTT
few	TRBJ2-3	TRBD1	TRBV5-1	CASSSGTGGDTQYF	TGCGCCAGCAGCTCCGGGACAGGGGGAGATACGCAGTATTTT
-	TRBJ2-1	TRBD2	TRBV7-6	CASSLFGGGNEQFF	TGTGCCAGCAGCTTATTTGGGGGGGGCAATGAGCAGTTCTTC
-	TRBJ2-2	-	TRBV7-2	CASSLEPGRTNTGELFF	TGTGCCAGCAGCTTAGAGCCGGGACGGACCAACACCGGGGAGCTGTTTTTT
-	TRBJ2-5	TRBD2	TRBV29-1	CSTGGTSPGQYF	TGCAGCACCGGGGGGACCTCTCCGGGCCAGTACTTC
few	TRBJ2-5	-	TRBV11-2	CASSPATPAQETQYF	TGTGCCAGCAGCCCGGCCACCCCGGCTCAAGAGACCCAGTACTTC
many	TRBJ2-1	TRBD2	TRBV7-9	CASSLSLAGAYNEQFF	TGTGCCAGCAGCTTAAGCCTAGCGGGGGCCTACAATGAGCAGTTCTTC
-	TRBJ2-3	TRBD1	TRBV5-4	CASSLYQGATDTQYF	TGTGCCAGCAGCCTGTATCAGGGGGCCACAGATACGCAGTATTTT
-	TRBJ2-7	TRBD2	TRBV9	CASSVGLAGMYEQYF	TGTGCCAGCAGCGTAGGACTAGCGGGTATGTACGAGCAGTACTTC
few	TRBJ2-5	-	TRBV4-1	CASSEQGPETQYF	TGCGCCAGCAGCGAACAGGGACCAGAGACCCAGTACTTC
few	TRBJ1-4	-	TRBV9	CASSPPLGANEKLFF	TGTGCCAGCAGCCCTCCCCTGGGAGCTAATGAAAAACTGTTTTTT
few	TRBJ1-1	-	TRBV12-3/TRBV12-4	CAVGAFEGTEAFF	TGTGCCGTCGGGGCCTTTGAGGGGACTGAAGCTTTCTTT
few	TRBJ2-3	TRBD2	TRBV12-3/TRBV12-4	CASSFRLAVTDTQYF	TGTGCCAGCAGTTTTAGACTAGCGGTAACAGATACGCAGTATTTT
few	TRBJ2-3	-	TRBV4-3	CASSQNSYSNTDTQYF	TGCGCCAGCAGCCAAAATTCGTACAGCAACACAGATACGCAGTATTTT
few	TRBJ2-6	-	TRBV5-1	CASSLFLQGYTGANVLTF	TGCGCCAGCAGCCTCTTTTTACAGGGCTATACTGGGGCCAACGTCCTGACTTTC
few	TRBJ1-1	TRBD1	TRBV5-5	CASSLQEQGLMNTEAFF	TGTGCCAGCAGCTTGCAGGAACAGGGGTTAATGAACACTGAAGCTTTCTTT
-	TRBJ1-5	-	TRBV28	CASSKTSPGAQHF	TGTGCCAGCAGCAAAACGTCGCCGGGGGCCCAGCATTTT
-	TRBJ1-5	-	TRBV12-3/TRBV12-4	CASSPMKGTAIAQHF	TGTGCCAGCAGTCCCATGAAGGGGACCGCTATAGCCCAGCATTTT
few	TRBJ2-1	-	TRBV7-2	CASSFGTHNEQFF	TGTGCCAGCAGCTTCGGGACTCACAATGAGCAGTTCTTC
-	TRBJ2-3	-	TRBV7-2	CASSVQGTSTDTQYF	TGTGCCAGCAGCGTACAGGGTACGAGCACAGATACGCAGTATTTT
-	TRBJ2-2	TRBD1	TRBV2	CASNGQVPGELFF	TGTGCCAGCAACGGACAGGTCCCCGGGGAGCTGTTTTTT
-	TRBJ2-5	-	TRBV20-1	CSATLLGGIEETQYF	TGCAGTGCGACCCTCTTGGGGGGAATAGAGGAGACCCAGTACTTC
-	TRBJ2-2	TRBD1	TRBV5-1	CASSSGTENTGELFF	TGCGCCAGCAGCTCCGGGACAGAGAACACCGGGGAGCTGTTTTTT
few	TRBJ2-2	TRBD2	TRBV20-1	CSAEWTSGNTGELFF	TGCAGTGCCGAATGGACTAGCGGGAACACCGGGGAGCTGTTTTTT
few	TRBJ1-2	-	TRBV20-1	CSAYGQSYGYTF	TGCAGTGCCTATGGACAGTCCTATGGCTACACCTTC
-	TRBJ2-7	TRBD1	TRBV7-2	CASSSRTGAGDEQYF	TGTGCCAGCAGCTCCAGGACAGGGGCGGGGGACGAGCAGTACTTC
many	TRBJ2-3	-	TRBV4-2	CASSQEGTDTQYF	TGTGCCAGCAGCCAAGAAGGGACAGATACGCAGTATTTT
-	TRBJ1-2	TRBD1	TRBV6-2/TRBV6-3	CASMPGQGIYGYTF	TGTGCCAGCATGCCGGGACAGGGTATCTATGGCTACACCTTC
-	TRBJ2-5	TRBD1	TRBV11-2	CASSSTGKETQYF	TGTGCCAGCAGCTCGACAGGGAAAGAGACCCAGTACTTC
-	TRBJ2-5	-	TRBV9	CASSVGWGEQTQYF	TGTGCCAGCAGCGTAGGATGGGGCGAGCAGACCCAGTACTTC
-	TRBJ2-2	-	TRBV4-3	CASSHQGTGELFF	TGCGCCAGCAGCCACCAGGGTACCGGGGAGCTGTTTTTT
-	TRBJ2-5	-	TRBV21-1	CASSKERQRLGETQYF	TGTGCCAGCAGCAAAGAGAGACAGCGCCTAGGGGAGACCCAGTACTTC
few	TRBJ1-2	-	TRBV5-4	CASSRNDRANYGYTF	TGTGCCAGCAGCCGGAACGACAGAGCTAACTATGGCTACACCTTC